One and the same sample provided the 8 T cell receptor beta chains below, sequenced in a study of blood T cell repertoires in COVID-19. Data came from immunoSEQ multiplex PCR; TCRdb stores just in-frame clones and leaves some out. This table has fewer than 130,000 clones, 65% to 80% appearing once. Specimen: peripheral blood. Receptors originate from a woman aged 60-75 years with acute or convalescent COVID-19.

This sequence joins TRBV5-6 and TRBJ2-4; D is perhaps TRBD2 (5 bases). The CDR3 runs 13 residues. The germline V gene has CDR1 SGHDT and CDR2 YYEEEE. Trimming shortened V by 5 bases and J by 5 bases, and 11 bases separated the two germline ends. This CDR3 is CASRYVGENIQYF. The CDR3 region has the DNA TGTGCCAGCAGATACGTCGGGGAAAACATTCAGTACTTC.

The chain is built from TRBV10-3 and TRBJ2-7, with TRBD1 as a possible D gene (6 bases). Germline loops: CDR1 ENHRY, CDR2 SYGVKD. Trimming took 8 bases from V and 1 from J, leaving 12 bases between them. This CDR3 region has 13 residues. CDR3 in amino acids: CAILAGESYEQYF. In DNA form, the CDR3 reads TGTGCCATCCTAGCAGGGGAGTCCTACGAGCAGTACTTC.

This clone was detected only once. J is TRBJ2-1 and V is TRBV21-1; the table's D call of TRBD1 was not tested on the DNA. TRBV21-1 is flagged as a pseudogene. The CDR3 runs 15 residues. The CDR3 DNA follows: TGTGCCAGCAGCCCCCGGGACAGGGTCGACAATGAGCAGTTCTTC. Its protein product is CASSPRDRVDNEQFF.

J is TRBJ2-3 and V is TRBV19, with 11 bases aligning to TRBD2. With 8 bases clipped from V and 0 bases from J, the junction kept 10 bases outside the gene matches. Per the germline V gene, CDR1 is LNHDA and CDR2 is SQIVND (reference sequence). The CDR3 loop spans 17 amino acids. DNA for the CDR3: TGTGCCAGTTCGGAACTAGCGGGGGCCGCTAGCACAGATACGCAGTATTTT. Protein product: CASSELAGAASTDTQYF.

The chain carries TRBV7-9 and TRBJ1-1, with D possibly matching TRBD1 (5 bases). The CDR3 spans 11 residues. The germline CDR1 and CDR2 sequences are SEHNR and FQNEAQ (reference sequence). Between the trimmed V and J ends, which lost 5 bases and 8 bases, there was a span of 9 bases. The CDR3 is CASSNDREAFF. The CDR3 nucleotides read TGTGCCAGCAGCAACGACAGAGAAGCTTTCTTT.

V usage is TRBV19 and J usage is TRBJ2-2; D not certain. CDR1 is LNHDA and CDR2 is SQIVND in the germline V gene (reference sequence). V lost 7 bases and J 2 bases, leaving 11 bases between the germline ends. This CDR3 contains 14 residues. In DNA, the CDR3 is TGTGCCAGTACGAGAAATTCAAACACCGGGGAGCTGTTTTTT. Residues: CASTRNSNTGELFF.

The gene calls are TRBV6-2 or TRBV6-3 and TRBJ1-6; 10 nucleotides line up with TRBD1. Germline lookup yields CDR1 MNHEY and CDR2 SVGEGT. V was clipped by 6 bases and J by 11 bases; unmatched bases: 16. The CDR3 consists of 17 residues. The CDR3 region is CASSRATMGQGKPPLHF. CDR3 DNA sequence: TGTGCCAGCAGCCGGGCCACAATGGGACAGGGGAAGCCACCCCTCCACTTT.

The rearrangement uses TRBV6-5 and TRBJ2-7; tentative D call: TRBD2 (5 bases). V was cut by 7 bases and J by 3 bases, with 10 bases left in between. Germline V CDR1 and CDR2: MNHEY, SVGAGI. The CDR3 length is 12 residues. The CDR3 coding sequence is TGTGCCAGCATCGGCGACTACTACGAGCAGTACTTC. Translated, it gives CASIGDYYEQYF.